These 27 T cell receptor beta chains were sequenced from one sample in a study of cytomegalovirus exposure and HLA in healthy donors (dated by TCRdb to about 2017). The library relied on the immunoSEQ multiplex PCR assay. TCRdb retrieved this table from immuneACCESS and kept in-frame rearrangements only. Not all clones are present; in checked studies, unresolved V genes account for under half, and no reason is known for the remainder. This sample lists 95,000 to 150,000 clones; approximately 90% were detected once. The top ten hold under 2% of the sample. Sequenced sample: PBMCs. The receptor set was obtained from a woman in her late teens or twenties in good health and CMV-seronegative.

The gene calls are TRBV5-4 and TRBJ2-1; D is ambiguous. The CDR3 extends over 13 amino acids. With 4 bases removed from V and 3 bases from J, the gap between germline ends came to 8 bases. Germline CDR1 is SGHNT and CDR2 is YYREEE (reference sequence). The CDR3 DNA sequence: TGTGCCAGCAGCCAACCGAGCTACAATGAGCAGTTCTTC. Protein product: CASSQPSYNEQFF.

This clone appeared once. V is TRBV19 and J is TRBJ1-1; D might be TRBD1 (5 bases). This CDR3 comprises 14 residues. Trimming pared 8 bases from V and 1 base from J, leaving 14 bases between. The germline V gene encodes CDR1 LNHDA and CDR2 SQIVND (reference sequence). The CDR3 protein is CASGYGGGNTEAFF. The CDR3 DNA reads TGTGCCAGTGGATACGGGGGAGGGAACACTGAAGCTTTCTTT.

The chain has TRBV19 and TRBJ1-5; D is uncertain. V dropped 7 bases and J dropped 7 bases, with 20 bases sitting between them. This CDR3 has 15 amino acids. CDR1 and CDR2 (germline): LNHDA, SQIVND (reference sequence). The CDR3 sequence is CASTVTAGGGQPQHF. DNA of the CDR3: TGTGCCAGTACCGTGACTGCCGGAGGTGGGCAGCCCCAGCATTTT.

This sequence joins TRBV19 and TRBJ1-1, with D possibly TRBD1 on 5 matching bases. Germline V gene data show CDR1 as LNHDA and CDR2 as SQIVND (reference sequence). V lost 1 base to trimming and J lost 6 bases, with 9 bases between them. The CDR3 totals 13 residues. CDR3 loop: CASSIGGRPEAFF. For the CDR3, the DNA is TGTGCCAGTAGTATAGGGGGGAGGCCTGAAGCTTTCTTT.

The chain recombines TRBV6-1 with TRBJ2-5; perhaps TRBD2 as D (5 bases). With the DNA end fitting TRBJ2-7 better, the J assignment may be wrong. CDR3 length: 15 residues. Germline CDR1 is MNHNS and CDR2 is SASEGT. CDR3 residues: CASLNREGLSYEQYF. The CDR3 DNA is TGTGCCAGCTTGAACCGGGAAGGACTTTCCTACGAGCAGTACTTC.

V and J are TRBV5-8 and TRBJ2-5; TRBD2 matches 9 bases. Trimming cost V 0 bases and J 2 bases; bases outside gene matches: 8. Germline V CDR1 and CDR2: SGHTS, YDEGEE. This CDR3 has 17 amino acids. CDR3 loop: CASSLGVTSGAQETQYF. CDR3 coding DNA: TGTGCCAGCAGCTTGGGTGTGACTAGCGGAGCTCAAGAGACCCAGTACTTC. Based on the CDR3 plus reference TRBV5-8 and TRBJ2-5, the full variable domain is EAGVTQSPTHLIKTRGQQATLRCSPISGHTSVYWYQQALGLGLQFLLWYDEGEERNRGNFPPRFSGRQFPNYSSELNVNALELEDSALYLCASSLGVTSGAQETQYFGPGTRLLVL.

The CDR3 DNA follows: TGTGCCATCAGTGCAGGGGTGGGGGCCAACGTCCTGACTTTC. Residues: CAISAGVGANVLTF. J is TRBJ2-6 and V is TRBV10-3, with D possibly matching TRBD1 (6 bases). Between the trimmed V and J ends, which lost 4 bases and 4 bases, there was a span of 8 bases. The CDR3 runs 14 residues. The germline V gene has CDR1 ENHRY and CDR2 SYGVKD.

The chain combines TRBV4-2 with TRBJ1-2; 10 nucleotides match TRBD1. V gave up 0 bases and J gave up 5 bases; unmatched junction bases: 6. Germline-derived CDR1 and CDR2 are LGHNA and YNFKEQ. The CDR3 extends over 16 amino acids. The CDR3 protein is CASSQEWDRGRYGYTF. DNA of the CDR3: TGTGCCAGCAGCCAAGAATGGGACAGGGGCCGTTATGGCTACACCTTC.

The CDR3 loop reads CASSLQGSYGYTF. In nucleotides, the CDR3 is TGCGCCAGCAGCCTCCAGGGAAGCTATGGCTACACCTTC. The chain uses TRBV4-1 and TRBJ1-2; tentatively, D is TRBD1 (5 bases). CDR1 and CDR2 (germline): MGHRA, YSYEKL. The CDR3 has 13 amino acids. Between the trimmed V and J ends, which lost 4 bases and 4 bases, there was a span of 10 bases.

V is TRBV30 and J is TRBJ2-7; 7 nucleotides line up with TRBD1. With 4 bases clipped from V and 2 bases from J, the junction kept 2 bases outside the gene matches. Germline CDR1 GTSNPN, CDR2 SVGIG (reference sequence). This CDR3 is 12 amino acids long. Written as DNA, the CDR3 is TGTGCCTGGAACAGGGGTACCTACGAGCAGTACTTC. The encoded protein is CAWNRGTYEQYF.

A single count supports this clone. The chain links TRBV19 to TRBJ2-2, with D maybe TRBD2 (5 bases). The V gene lost 1 base and the J gene lost 5 bases, with 17 bases spanning the gap. This CDR3 spans 17 amino acids. Germline loops: CDR1 LNHDA, CDR2 SQIVND (reference sequence). The CDR3 sequence: CASSIAHLAIWTGELFF. The CDR3 nucleotides are TGTGCCAGTAGTATAGCCCATTTAGCGATCTGGACCGGGGAGCTGTTTTTT. The full variable domain, with the rest looked up from reference TRBV19 and TRBJ2-2, is DGGITQSPKYLFRKEGQNVTLSCEQNLNHDAMYWYRQDPGQGLRLIYYSQIVNDFQKGDIAEGYSVSREKKESFPLTVTSAQKNPTAFYLCASSIAHLAIWTGELFFGEGSRLTVL.

This clone came up once. This sequence joins TRBV30 and TRBJ2-7; TRBD2 matches at 8 bases. The V and J ends lost 5 bases and 2 bases, in that order; junction bases with no gene match: 5. CDR1 GTSNPN and CDR2 SVGIG come from the germline V gene (reference sequence). The CDR3 contains 13 residues. The CDR3 nucleotides read TGTGCCTGGTCGACCGGGGGGGCCTACGAGCAGTACTTC. Its translation: CAWSTGGAYEQYF.

The gene calls are TRBV6-6 and TRBJ2-1, with 10 bases aligning to TRBD1. The CDR3 sequence is 16 residues long. V was clipped by 2 bases and J by 6 bases; unmatched bases: 7. From germline, CDR1 is MNHNY and CDR2 SVGAGI (reference sequence). CDR3 DNA sequence: TGTGCCAGCAGTTACCCGACAGGGGGCGTCGGCAATGAGCAGTTCTTC. Protein product: CASSYPTGGVGNEQFF.

The chain is built from TRBV6-5 and TRBJ1-4; 7 bases map to TRBD1. V shed 3 bases and J 4 bases; nucleotides not matched to a gene: 5. Germline V CDR1 and CDR2: MNHEY, SVGAGI. The CDR3 contains 15 residues. The CDR3 sequence: CASSYGGQLNEKLFF. Here the CDR3 DNA reads TGTGCCAGCAGTTATGGGGGACAGCTTAATGAAAAACTGTTTTTT.

The chain has TRBV11-3 and TRBJ2-7, with 12 bases identical to TRBD2. The CDR3 sequence is 19 residues long. The germline V gene encodes CDR1 SGHNT and CDR2 YENEEA. J gave up 2 bases and V 3 bases, and 14 bases lay outside the gene matches. The DNA for the CDR3 is TGTGCCAGCAGCTTGGGACTAAGACTAGCGGGGGATCGGGCCTACGAGCAGTACTTC. Its translation is CASSLGLRLAGDRAYEQYF.

This clone was observed a single time. The chain is built from TRBV10-3 and TRBJ1-3; D remains ambiguous. The CDR3 sequence is 13 residues long. Germline V lookup: CDR1 ENHRY, CDR2 SYGVKD. Trimming shortened V by 6 bases and J by 0 bases, and 6 bases separated the two germline ends. CDR3 amino acids: CAISLSSGNTIYF. The CDR3 DNA is TGTGCCATCAGCCTGTCCTCTGGAAACACCATATATTTT.

The V gene is TRBV30, the J gene TRBJ2-5; D not certain. This CDR3 region has 15 residues. Trimming stripped 0 bases from V and 4 bases from J, with 15 bases between. Per germline, CDR1 GTSNPN and CDR2 SVGIG (reference sequence). DNA for the CDR3: TGTGCCTGGAGTGTAAGTGTCGGCCCGGGAGAGACCCAGTACTTC. Residues: CAWSVSVGPGETQYF.

The chain uses TRBV7-2 and TRBJ2-7; 8 nucleotides line up with TRBD2. Germline V CDR1 and CDR2: SGHTA, FQGNSA. V was pared by 5 bases and J by 1 base, with 7 bases of the junction left unmatched. The CDR3 sequence is 15 residues long. The DNA of the CDR3 is TGTGCCAGCAGCCCCTCCGGGACTAGATCCTACGAGCAGTACTTC. Amino acid sequence: CASSPSGTRSYEQYF.

This clone was recorded only once. V gene TRBV6-5 combines with J gene TRBJ2-5; no firm D call. The CDR3 covers 15 residues. V was cut by 1 base and J by 1 base, with 10 bases left in between. Germline V gene data show CDR1 as MNHEY and CDR2 as SVGAGI. This CDR3 is CASSYYQFSQETQYF. The CDR3 DNA reads TGTGCCAGCAGTTACTACCAGTTTTCCCAAGAGACCCAGTACTTC.

The chain employs TRBV30 and TRBJ2-7; 7 bases match TRBD2. Unmatched junction bases numbered 13, after V lost 2 bases and J lost 12 bases. The CDR3 runs 13 residues. In germline, CDR1 is GTSNPN, CDR2 SVGIG (reference sequence). The CDR3 DNA sequence: TGTGCCTGGAGTTCCGGGACTACAGCGAGGACGTACTTC. The encoded protein is CAWSSGTTARTYF.

The chain joins TRBV30 to TRBJ1-3, with D perhaps TRBD1 (6 bases). Deletions cut 8 bases from V and 0 bases from J, with 14 bases between. CDR3 size: 14 residues. From germline, CDR1 is GTSNPN and CDR2 SVGIG (reference sequence). The CDR3 region has the DNA TGTGCCCGGACCAAGGACAGCTCTGGAAACACCATATATTTT. This gives the protein CARTKDSSGNTIYF.

The chain joins TRBV28 to TRBJ2-3; D ambiguous. This CDR3 has 15 amino acids. Germline CDR1 MDHEN, CDR2 SYDVKM. With 2 bases removed from V and 0 bases from J, the gap between germline ends came to 9 bases. CDR3 bases: TGTGCCAGCAGTTTAGGTAGCACTAGCACAGATACGCAGTATTTT. It encodes CASSLGSTSTDTQYF.

This rearrangement joins TRBV28 to TRBJ2-7, with 9 bases fitting TRBD2. There are 15 residues in the CDR3. Germline-derived CDR1 and CDR2 are MDHEN and SYDVKM. With 8 bases clipped from V and 5 bases from J, the junction kept 13 bases outside the gene matches. CDR3 DNA: TGTGCCAGCCTGGGGGGAGATAGCGGGAGAAACGAGCAGTACTTC. Translated: CASLGGDSGRNEQYF.

V is TRBV4-1 and J is TRBJ2-3, with TRBD2 identical over 9 bases. With V trimmed by 1 base and J by 0 bases, 8 bases remained unmatched. Germline CDR1 and CDR2: MGHRA and YSYEKL. This CDR3 region has 18 residues. The CDR3 coding sequence is TGCGCCAGCAGCCAAGGGGTTAGCGGGGGCGCTAGCACAGATACGCAGTATTTT. Amino acid sequence: CASSQGVSGGASTDTQYF.

This clone was seen a few times. The chain has TRBV5-1 and TRBJ2-5; 15 nucleotides match TRBD2. With V trimmed by 4 bases and J by 5 bases, 6 bases remained unmatched. In germline, CDR1 is SGHRS, CDR2 YFSETQ. This CDR3 is built from 16 residues. Written as DNA, the CDR3 is TGCGCCAGCAGCCTTGGACTAGCGGGAGGGGGGGAGACCCAGTACTTC. Translating gives CASSLGLAGGGETQYF.

The chain recombines TRBV15 with TRBJ2-7; 11 bases are a match to TRBD2. Germline CDR1 reads LNHNV; CDR2 reads YYDKDF (reference sequence). This CDR3 spans 15 amino acids. V trimming: 1 base; J trimming: 6 bases; junction bases outside the gene matches: 5. As DNA, the CDR3 is TGTGCCACCAGCAGAGGTACTAGCGGGAGCCCCGAGCAGTACTTC. Translation: CATSRGTSGSPEQYF.

The gene calls are TRBV7-2 and TRBJ1-1; 8 positions match TRBD1. This CDR3 contains 13 residues. V trimming: 6 bases; J trimming: 4 bases; junction bases outside the gene matches: 4. The V gene's germline CDR1 is SGHTA and CDR2 FQGNSA. CDR3 residues: CASRGTGGTEAFF. In DNA, the CDR3 is TGTGCCAGCAGGGGCACAGGGGGCACTGAAGCTTTCTTT.